Included here is one T cell receptor beta chain sequence, with context. As yet, its antigen is unknown. The junction shows a germline mismatch at one end, possibly a read error. From 500 ng of total RNA, TCR beta-specific cDNA was reverse-transcribed using a constant-region primer. Libraries for TCR beta were built through three nested multiplex PCR rounds, which together made up a slightly modified ARM-PCR procedure. Both of the initial two PCR rounds ran for roughly 11 cycles and employed TRBV1-TRBV30 forward primers alongside a C-beta reverse primer. MiXCR, run by TCRdb on the multiplex PCR reads, gives a single entry per CDR3 protein. Of around 330,000 distinct CDR3 sequences in the sample, less than 75% were seen once. This CDR3 has 14 amino acids. The data were obtained in a study of tumor-infiltrating lymphocytes in primary liver carcinoma. They got blood RNA out of unsorted whole blood and also pulled out germline DNA. They drew 4 to 5 milliliters of peripheral blood before surgery.

The study, taken as a whole, reports: Overlap in tumor-adjacent and tumor-blood pairs fell below that of tumor region pairs.

This clonotype was obtained from a man aged 40-49 years with primary liver carcinoma and hepatitis B virus infection. The genes are TRBV12-3 or TRBV12-4 and TRBJ1-1, with D perhaps TRBD1 (6 bases). The sequencing sample was made of peripheral blood. CDR3: CVSSIGTGGTEAFF. The CDR3 nucleotides are TGTGTCAGCAGTATAGGGACGGGGGGCACTGAAGCATTCTTT.